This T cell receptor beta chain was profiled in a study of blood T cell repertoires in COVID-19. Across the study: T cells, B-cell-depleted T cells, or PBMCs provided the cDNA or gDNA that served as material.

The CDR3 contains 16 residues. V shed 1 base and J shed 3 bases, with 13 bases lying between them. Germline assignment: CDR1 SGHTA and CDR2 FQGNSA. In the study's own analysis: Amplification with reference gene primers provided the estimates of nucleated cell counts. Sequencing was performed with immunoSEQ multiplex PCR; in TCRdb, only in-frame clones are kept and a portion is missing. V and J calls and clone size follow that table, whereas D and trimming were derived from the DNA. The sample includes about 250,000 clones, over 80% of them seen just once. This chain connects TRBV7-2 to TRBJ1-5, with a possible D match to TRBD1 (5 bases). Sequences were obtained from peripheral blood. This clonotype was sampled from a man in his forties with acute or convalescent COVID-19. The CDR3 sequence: CASSLGRAPVNQPQHF. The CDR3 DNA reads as TGTGCCAGCAGCTTAGGCAGGGCCCCAGTCAATCAGCCCCAGCATTTT.